The 20 T cell receptor beta chains below come from one sample, sequenced in a study of T cell repertoires in cytomegalovirus infection. TCRdb ran MiXCR on the reads and lists one entry per CDR3 protein. This sample has about 680,000 distinct CDR3 sequences, with about 24% found just once. The sequenced material came from CD8+ T cells from PBMCs. Receptors originate from a human donor in good health (CMV status not recorded). Some clones in this sample may be carry-over from other donors' samples.

This clonotype was counted a few times. The chain links TRBV9 to TRBJ2-1, with D tentatively TRBD1 (6 bases). Germline CDR1 is SGDLS and CDR2 is YYNGEE. V was clipped by 0 bases and J by 2 bases, with 12 bases between them. CDR3 length: 16 residues. The DNA for the CDR3 is TGTGCCAGCAGCGTAGGAGGGGCAGGGGCCTACAATGAGCAGTTCTTC. It codes for CASSVGGAGAYNEQFF.

This clonotype showed up many times. The V gene is TRBV5-5, the J gene TRBJ2-1, with 7 bases identical to TRBD2. This CDR3 is built from 13 residues. V trimming: 4 bases; J trimming: 5 bases; junction bases outside the gene matches: 3. Germline V CDR1 and CDR2: SGHKS, YYEKEE (reference sequence). The CDR3 coding sequence is TGTGCCAGCAGCCCGGGACTACACAATGAGCAGTTCTTC. The encoded protein is CASSPGLHNEQFF.

This clonotype was observed a few times. This chain connects TRBV20-1 to TRBJ1-5; D remains ambiguous. V gave up 1 base and J gave up 0 bases, with 19 bases separating them. Germline lookup yields CDR1 DFQATT and CDR2 SNEGSKA (reference sequence). The CDR3 spans 18 residues. Here the CDR3 reads CSARGGQPWRASNQPQHF. The CDR3 nucleotides are TGCAGTGCTAGAGGTGGGCAGCCCTGGAGGGCTAGCAATCAGCCCCAGCATTTT.

This clonotype was counted ten times or more. This CDR3 is CASSHPERRLEKLFF. CDR3 sequence (DNA): TGTGCCAGCAGTCATCCCGAGCGGCGGTTGGAAAAACTGTTTTTT. The rearrangement joins TRBV28 to TRBJ1-4; D gene ambiguous. This CDR3 is built from 15 residues. The V gene's germline CDR1 is MDHEN and CDR2 SYDVKM. Trimming removed 5 bases at V and 8 bases at J, with 18 bases between.

This clonotype was counted between two and nine times. This sequence joins TRBV20-1 and TRBJ1-1; a possible D gene is TRBD1 (5 bases). Trimming pared 3 bases from V and 5 bases from J, leaving 13 bases between. The CDR3 runs to 13 residues. Germline CDR1 DFQATT, CDR2 SNEGSKA (reference sequence). The CDR3 loop reads CSASGGGGTEAFF. The CDR3 nucleotides are TGCAGTGCTAGCGGGGGGGGAGGGACTGAAGCTTTCTTT.

This chain links TRBV20-1 with TRBJ1-1; possibly TRBD1 for D (6 bases). CDR1 and CDR2 (germline): DFQATT, SNEGSKA (reference sequence). V lost 6 bases and J lost 0, with 11 bases in between. The CDR3 consists of 13 residues. DNA for the CDR3: TGCAGTGCGCCGACAGGCATGAACACTGAAGCTTTCTTT. Its protein is CSAPTGMNTEAFF.

This clonotype showed up just once. One junction end disagrees with the germline gene, perhaps due to a read error. The chain joins TRBV2 to TRBJ2-4; the match to TRBD1 covers 9 bases. Germline V gives CDR1 SNHLY, CDR2 FYNNEI. The CDR3 has 18 residues. CDR3 sequence (DNA): TGTGTCAGCAGTGAATTTTTTGCTGGGACAGGGCAACAAAACATTCAGTACTTC. Protein: CVSSEFFAGTGQQNIQYF.

The chain links TRBV27 to TRBJ2-1, with no clear D. CDR1 and CDR2 from the germline V gene are MNHEY and SMNVEV (reference sequence). The CDR3 consists of 14 residues. V was shortened by 11 bases and J by 6 bases, with 20 bases between the two germline ends. CDR3 DNA: TGTGCCGTCTCAGGTGACTTAAAGTTCAATGAGCAGTTCTTC. Its protein product is CAVSGDLKFNEQFF.

The rearrangement uses TRBV28 and TRBJ2-7, with D perhaps matching TRBD1 (6 bases). Germline V gene sequence: CDR1 MDHEN, CDR2 SYDVKM. This CDR3 has 15 amino acids. V was clipped by 5 bases and J by 4 bases, with 18 bases between them. The CDR3 sequence: CASSTPIRGGYEQYV. The CDR3 region has the DNA TGTGCCAGCAGTACTCCAATCAGGGGTGGTTACGAGCAGTACGTC.

Ten or more counts support this clonotype. The chain uses TRBV7-6 and TRBJ2-7, with unresolved D. Trimming removed 2 bases at V and 2 bases at J, with 10 bases between. The length of the CDR3 is 14 residues. The germline V gene has CDR1 SGHVS and CDR2 FNYEAQ. CDR3 protein: CASSLKDNTYEQYV. The CDR3 DNA reads TGTGCCAGCAGCTTAAAAGACAACACCTACGAGCAGTACGTC.

The J gene is TRBJ2-7, the V gene TRBV28; 8 nucleotides align to TRBD2. CDR1 and CDR2 (germline): MDHEN, SYDVKM. The CDR3 sequence is 15 residues long. V lost 3 bases to trimming and J lost 5 bases; unmatched junction nucleotides: 9. The CDR3 protein is CASSLTREGFHEQYV. The CDR3 DNA reads TGTGCCAGCAGTTTGACCCGGGAGGGTTTCCACGAGCAGTACGTC.

The chain has TRBV7-9 and TRBJ2-5; D might be TRBD1 or TRBD2, each matching 5 bases. The germline V gene encodes CDR1 SEHNR and CDR2 FQNEAQ (reference sequence). This CDR3 has 18 residues. Trimming removed 3 bases from V and 0 bases from J, with 20 bases in between. CDR3 sequence reads: CASSLRGIRQWYQETQYF. The CDR3 DNA reads TGTGCCAGCAGCTTGAGGGGCATCAGACAGTGGTACCAAGAGACCCAGTACTTC.

The chain is built from TRBV10-3 and TRBJ1-2, with 9 positions matching TRBD1. V dropped 6 bases and J dropped 4; count of bases not matched to a gene: 9. CDR1 is ENHRY and CDR2 is SYGVKD in the germline V gene. The CDR3 has 15 amino acids. CDR3 protein: CAIRTQQGASYGYTF. The CDR3 coding sequence is TGTGCCATCAGGACACAACAGGGGGCTTCCTATGGCTACACCTTC.

This chain connects TRBV29-1 to TRBJ2-7, with 10 bases lining up with TRBD2. The CDR3 extends over 13 amino acids. CDR1 is SQVTM and CDR2 is ANQGSEA in the germline V gene. V was pared by 2 bases and J by 4 bases, with 2 bases of the junction left unmatched. CDR3 protein: CSVETSGVYEQYF. The CDR3 DNA sequence: TGCAGCGTTGAAACTAGCGGGGTTTACGAGCAGTACTTC.

This clonotype has just a few counts. This rearrangement joins TRBV2 to TRBJ2-2, with a tentative D call TRBD1 (6 bases). Germline V CDR1 and CDR2: SNHLY, FYNNEI. V was clipped by 3 bases and J by 7 bases, with 9 bases between them. The CDR3 is 13 amino acids. The CDR3: CASSEGASGELFF. Written as DNA, the CDR3 is TGTGCCAGCAGTGAGGGGGCGAGCGGGGAGCTGTTTTTT.

V usage is TRBV9 and J usage is TRBJ2-3, with 7 bases matching TRBD1. Trimming removed 3 bases from V and 4 bases from J; junction bases left unmatched: 5. CDR1 and CDR2 (germline): SGDLS, YYNGEE. The CDR3 is 14 residues long. CDR3 coding DNA: TGTGCCAGCAGCGAGGAGCAGGGGGCAGATACGCAGTATTTT. This codes for CASSEEQGADTQYF.

This rearrangement joins TRBV28 to TRBJ2-3; D might be TRBD2 (5 bases). The germline V gene has CDR1 MDHEN and CDR2 SYDVKM. The germline V and J ends were trimmed by 10 bases and 0 bases, with 14 bases remaining between them. The CDR3 consists of 14 residues. CDR3 nucleotide sequence: TGTGCCACCCTGGGAGCACCTAGCACAGATACGCAGTATTTT. As protein: CATLGAPSTDTQYF.

The table lists this clonotype with a count of one. This sequence joins TRBV6-8 and TRBJ2-1; weak D call: TRBD2 (5 bases). CDR1 and CDR2 from the germline V gene are MNHGY and SAAAGT. The CDR3 covers 15 residues. V gave up 5 bases and J gave up 0 bases, with 11 bases separating them. Here the CDR3 reads CASSGGEGSYNEQFF. CDR3 in DNA: TGTGCCAGCAGTGGAGGAGAAGGCTCCTACAATGAGCAGTTCTTC.

This clonotype was detected only a few times. The chain combines TRBV7-9 with TRBJ2-1; 11 bases agree with TRBD2. The germline V gene has CDR1 SEHNR and CDR2 FQNEAQ (reference sequence). With V trimmed by 3 bases and J by 4 bases, 5 bases remained unmatched. This CDR3 spans 16 amino acids. CDR3 region: CASSLPGLAVYNEQFF. For the CDR3, the DNA is TGTGCCAGCAGCTTGCCGGGACTAGCGGTTTACAATGAGCAGTTCTTC.

This clonotype was counted at least ten times. This chain uses TRBV6-2 or TRBV6-3 with TRBJ2-1, with D perhaps matching TRBD2 (7 bases). The V end lost 2 bases, the J end lost 9 bases, and 14 bases lay between the germline ends. Germline V CDR1 and CDR2: MNHEY, SVGEGT. The CDR3 is 14 residues long. CDR3 DNA sequence: TGTGCCAGCAGTTACGGAGGGGGGGCCGTTGAGCAGTTCTTC. Translated, it gives CASSYGGGAVEQFF.